Below, 8 T cell receptor beta chains from the same sample are listed, as sequenced in a study of cytomegalovirus exposure and HLA in healthy donors. Researchers ran the PCR with 60 Vbeta and 13 Jbeta primers. Sequencing used immunoSEQ multiplex PCR; TCRdb keeps in-frame clones, though not all of them. Here the sample spans approximately 88,000 clones, around 64% being singletons. The sequenced material came from PBMCs. The receptor set was obtained from a man in his fifties or sixties in good health and CMV-seronegative.

This clone was seen just once. The chain employs TRBV6-5 and TRBJ1-6, with D tentatively TRBD1 (6 bases). Trimming left V 7 bases short and J 1 base short, with 11 bases between. CDR1 and CDR2 (germline): MNHEY, SVGAGI. The CDR3 runs 15 residues. CDR3 in amino acids: CASKEQGSYNSPLHF. The CDR3 DNA reads as TGTGCCAGCAAGGAACAGGGATCCTATAATTCACCCCTCCACTTT.

The chain is built from TRBV13 and TRBJ1-2, with 8 bases that match TRBD1. The ends lost 7 bases at V and 3 bases at J; junction bases unmatched: 7. The CDR3 is made up of 14 amino acids. Germline V gives CDR1 PRHDT, CDR2 FYEKMQ (reference sequence). The CDR3 region has the DNA TGTGCCAGCATCAATGGACAGGGTGACTATGGCTACACCTTC. Residues: CASINGQGDYGYTF.

The chain is built from TRBV2 and TRBJ2-5; 9 positions agree with TRBD1. The end of the DNA is better explained by TRBJ2-7, so the J call may be wrong. The germline V gene has CDR1 SNHLY and CDR2 FYNNEI. This CDR3 has 20 amino acids. CDR3 protein: CASSYPQGLTGTGSSYEQYF. The CDR3 DNA follows: TGTGCCAGCAGCTACCCTCAGGGGTTAACCGGGACAGGGAGCTCCTACGAGCAGTACTTC.

The chain employs TRBV28 and TRBJ2-1; 12 nucleotides agree with TRBD2. There are 15 residues in the CDR3. Germline V lookup: CDR1 MDHEN, CDR2 SYDVKM. The chain's CDR3 is CAHTTSGGFDNEQFF. Here the CDR3 DNA reads TGTGCTCACACCACTAGCGGGGGGTTCGACAATGAGCAGTTCTTC.

The gene calls are TRBV19 and TRBJ1-6; a possible D gene is TRBD1 (6 bases). Trimming shortened V by 7 bases and J by 9 bases, and 13 bases separated the two germline ends. Per germline, CDR1 LNHDA and CDR2 SQIVND (reference sequence). The CDR3 totals 13 residues. The CDR3 bases are TGTGCCAGTACCTCGACAGGTTTTTCACCCCTCCACTTT. This encodes CASTSTGFSPLHF.

The chain employs TRBV7-3 and TRBJ2-1; D gene ambiguous. Germline V gene lookup returns CDR1 SGHTA and CDR2 FQGTGA. This CDR3 spans 14 amino acids. Trimming removed 0 bases from V and 6 bases from J, with 9 bases in between. Written as DNA, the CDR3 is TGTGCCAGCAGCTTAACTTTGGAGCCCAATGAGCAGTTCTTC. Translating it yields CASSLTLEPNEQFF.

The sample holds one count of this clone. The chain recombines TRBV6-1 with TRBJ1-6; TRBD1 matches 7 bases. J gave up 2 bases and V 7 bases, and 2 bases lay outside the gene matches. The CDR3 covers 14 residues. Germline V gene sequence: CDR1 MNHNS, CDR2 SASEGT. The DNA for the CDR3 is TGTGCCAGCACCGGGACAGCCTATAATTCACCCCTCCACTTT. Translating it yields CASTGTAYNSPLHF.

The chain couples TRBV6-5 to TRBJ2-7, with a possible D match to TRBD2 (5 bases). The germline gives CDR1 MNHEY, CDR2 SVGAGI. The V gene lost 4 bases and the J gene lost 5 bases, with 12 bases spanning the gap. This CDR3 has 13 amino acids. The CDR3 DNA follows: TGTGCCAGCAGTTCTACCACGAGGGACGAGCAGTACTTC. Translated, it gives CASSSTTRDEQYF.